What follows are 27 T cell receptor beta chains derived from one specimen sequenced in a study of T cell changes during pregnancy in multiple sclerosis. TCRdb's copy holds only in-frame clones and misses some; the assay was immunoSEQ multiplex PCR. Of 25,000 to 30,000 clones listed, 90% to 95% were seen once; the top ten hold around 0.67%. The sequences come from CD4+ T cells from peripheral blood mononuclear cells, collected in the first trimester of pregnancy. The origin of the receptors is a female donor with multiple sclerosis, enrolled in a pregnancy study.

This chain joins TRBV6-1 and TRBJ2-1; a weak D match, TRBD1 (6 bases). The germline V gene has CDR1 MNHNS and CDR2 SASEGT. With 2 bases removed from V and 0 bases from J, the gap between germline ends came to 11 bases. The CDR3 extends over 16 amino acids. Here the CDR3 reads CASSERGHLSYNEQFF. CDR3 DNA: TGTGCCAGCAGTGAACGGGGACACCTCTCCTACAATGAGCAGTTCTTC.

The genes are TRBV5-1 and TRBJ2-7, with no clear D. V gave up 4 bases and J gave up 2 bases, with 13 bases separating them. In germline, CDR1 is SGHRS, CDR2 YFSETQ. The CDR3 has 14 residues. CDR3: CASSLVAATYEQYF. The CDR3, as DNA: TGCGCCAGCAGCCTGGTGGCGGCGACCTACGAGCAGTACTTC.

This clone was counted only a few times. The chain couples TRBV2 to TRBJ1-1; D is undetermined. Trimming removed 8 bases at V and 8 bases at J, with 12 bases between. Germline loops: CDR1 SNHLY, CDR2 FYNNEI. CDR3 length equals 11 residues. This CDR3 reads CASRLEAEAFF. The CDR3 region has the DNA TGTGCCAGCCGATTGGAGGCCGAAGCTTTCTTT.

This CDR3 reads CASSKSSYNEQFF. CDR3 DNA sequence: TGTGCCAGCAGTAAGAGCTCCTACAATGAGCAGTTCTTC. The chain is built from TRBV28 and TRBJ2-1; D not resolved. This CDR3 contains 13 residues. CDR1 MDHEN and CDR2 SYDVKM come from the germline V gene. V gave up 5 bases and J gave up 0 bases, with 5 bases separating them.

The CDR3 spells CASSLEGLAALSYNEQFF. The CDR3 bases are TGCGCCAGCAGCTTGGAGGGACTAGCGGCCCTCTCCTACAATGAGCAGTTCTTC. V usage is TRBV5-1 and J usage is TRBJ2-1; 11 nucleotides align to TRBD2. V lost 0 bases, J lost 0 bases, and 5 bases stayed unmatched. CDR3 size: 18 residues. Germline CDR1 SGHRS, CDR2 YFSETQ.

DNA of the CDR3: TGTGCCAGCAGCTCTTCTAGCCAATACAATGAGCAGTTCTTC. This encodes CASSSSSQYNEQFF. V gene TRBV7-2 combines with J gene TRBJ2-1; D may be TRBD2 (5 bases). Trimming took 4 bases from V and 4 from J, leaving 11 bases between them. CDR1 is SGHTA and CDR2 is FQGNSA in the germline V gene. CDR3 length equals 14 residues.

Written as DNA, the CDR3 is TGTGCCAGCAGTTATAATCTGGGACAGGACGGCTACACCTTC. Encoded protein: CASSYNLGQDGYTF. The J gene is TRBJ1-2, the V gene TRBV6-5, with 8 nucleotides matching TRBD1. Germline-derived CDR1 and CDR2 are MNHEY and SVGAGI. V trimming: 3 bases; J trimming: 8 bases; junction bases outside the gene matches: 8. CDR3 length: 14 residues.

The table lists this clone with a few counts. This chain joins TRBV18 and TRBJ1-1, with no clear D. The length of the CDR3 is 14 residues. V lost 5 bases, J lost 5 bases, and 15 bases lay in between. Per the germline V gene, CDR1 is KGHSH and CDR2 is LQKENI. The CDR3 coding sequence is TGTGCCAGCTCATCGGGCCCGGGGTGGACTGAAGCTTTCTTT. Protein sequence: CASSSGPGWTEAFF.

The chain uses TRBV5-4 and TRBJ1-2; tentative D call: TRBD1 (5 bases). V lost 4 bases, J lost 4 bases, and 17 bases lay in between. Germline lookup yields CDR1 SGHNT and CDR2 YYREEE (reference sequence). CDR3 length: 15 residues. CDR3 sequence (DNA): TGTGCCAGCAGCCCCGAAGCGACAGCCGCCTATGGCTACACCTTC. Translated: CASSPEATAAYGYTF.

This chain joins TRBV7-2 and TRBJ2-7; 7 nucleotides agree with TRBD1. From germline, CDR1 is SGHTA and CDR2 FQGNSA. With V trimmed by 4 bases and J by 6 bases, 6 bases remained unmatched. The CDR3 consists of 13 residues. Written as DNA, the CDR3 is TGTGCCAGCAGCTCCCGACAGGGCTTCGAGCAGTACTTC. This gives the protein CASSSRQGFEQYF. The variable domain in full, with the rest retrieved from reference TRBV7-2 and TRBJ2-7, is GAGVSQSPSNKVTEKGKDVELRCDPISGHTALYWYRQSLGQGLEFLIYFQGNSAPDKSGLPSDRFSAERTGGSVSTLTIQRTQQEDSAVYLCASSSRQGFEQYFGPGTRLTVT.

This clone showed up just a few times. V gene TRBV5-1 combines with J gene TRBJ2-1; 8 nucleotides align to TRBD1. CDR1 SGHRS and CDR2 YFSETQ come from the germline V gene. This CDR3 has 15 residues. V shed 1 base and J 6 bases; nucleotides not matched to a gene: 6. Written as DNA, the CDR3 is TGCGCCAGCAGCTTGACGGACAGGGTAGGCAATGAGCAGTTCTTC. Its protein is CASSLTDRVGNEQFF.

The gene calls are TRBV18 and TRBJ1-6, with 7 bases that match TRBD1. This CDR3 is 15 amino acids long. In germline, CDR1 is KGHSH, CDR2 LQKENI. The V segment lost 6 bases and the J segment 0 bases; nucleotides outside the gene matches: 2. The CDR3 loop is CASSRDSSYNSPLHF. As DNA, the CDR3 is TGTGCCAGCTCGCGGGACAGCTCCTATAATTCACCCCTCCACTTT.

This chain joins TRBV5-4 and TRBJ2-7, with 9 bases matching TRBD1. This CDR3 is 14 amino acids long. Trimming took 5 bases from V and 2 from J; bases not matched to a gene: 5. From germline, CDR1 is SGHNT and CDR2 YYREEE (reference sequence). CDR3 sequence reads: CASSYDRGTYEQYF. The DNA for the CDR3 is TGTGCCAGCAGTTACGACAGGGGGACCTACGAGCAGTACTTC. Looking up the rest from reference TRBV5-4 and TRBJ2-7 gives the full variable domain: ETGVTQSPTHLIKTRGQQVTLRCSSQSGHNTVSWYQQALGQGPQFIFQYYREEENGRGNFPPRFSGLQFPNYSSELNVNALELDDSALYLCASSYDRGTYEQYFGPGTRLTVT.

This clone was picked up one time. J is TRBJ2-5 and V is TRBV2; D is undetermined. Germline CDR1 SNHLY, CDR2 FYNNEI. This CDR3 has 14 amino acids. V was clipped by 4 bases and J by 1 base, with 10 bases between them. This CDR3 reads CASSARPGQETQYF. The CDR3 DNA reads TGTGCCAGCAGTGCCCGCCCGGGCCAAGAGACCCAGTACTTC.

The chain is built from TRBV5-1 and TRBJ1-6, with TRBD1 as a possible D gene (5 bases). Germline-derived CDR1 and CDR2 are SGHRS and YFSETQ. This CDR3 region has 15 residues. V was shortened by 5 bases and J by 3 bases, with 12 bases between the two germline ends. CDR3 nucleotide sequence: TGCGCCAGCAGTAGGGGTTTGGGCTATAATTCACCCCTCCACTTT. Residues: CASSRGLGYNSPLHF.

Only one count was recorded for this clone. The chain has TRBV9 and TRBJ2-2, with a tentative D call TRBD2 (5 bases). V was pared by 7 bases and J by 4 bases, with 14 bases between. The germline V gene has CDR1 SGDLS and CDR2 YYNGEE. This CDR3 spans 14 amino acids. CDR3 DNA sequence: TGTGCCAGCTCTCAGCGGCGGACCACCGGGGAGCTGTTTTTT. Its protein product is CASSQRRTTGELFF.

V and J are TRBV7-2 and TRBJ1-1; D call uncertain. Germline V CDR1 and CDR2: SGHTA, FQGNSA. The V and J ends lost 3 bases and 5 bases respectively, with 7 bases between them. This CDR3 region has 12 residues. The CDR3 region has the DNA TGTGCCAGCAGCTTCGGAGCAACTGAAGCTTTCTTT. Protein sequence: CASSFGATEAFF.

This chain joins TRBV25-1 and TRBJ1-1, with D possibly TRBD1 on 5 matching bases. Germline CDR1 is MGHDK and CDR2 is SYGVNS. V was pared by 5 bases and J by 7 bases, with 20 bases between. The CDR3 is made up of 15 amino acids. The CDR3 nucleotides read TGTGCCAGCAGTCCAGGGAAGGGAATTGCTTATGAAGCTTTCTTT. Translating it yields CASSPGKGIAYEAFF.

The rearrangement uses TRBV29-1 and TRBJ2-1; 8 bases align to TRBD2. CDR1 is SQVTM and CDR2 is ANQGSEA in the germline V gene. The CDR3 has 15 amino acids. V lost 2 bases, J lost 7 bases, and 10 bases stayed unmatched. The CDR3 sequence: CSVESRRGGSNEQFF. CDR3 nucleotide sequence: TGCAGCGTTGAATCGAGACGGGGGGGATCGAATGAGCAGTTCTTC.

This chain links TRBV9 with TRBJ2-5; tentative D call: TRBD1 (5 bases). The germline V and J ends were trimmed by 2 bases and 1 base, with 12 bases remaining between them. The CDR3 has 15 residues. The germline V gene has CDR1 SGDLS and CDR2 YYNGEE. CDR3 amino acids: CASSVSGRPQETQYF. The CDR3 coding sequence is TGTGCCAGCAGCGTCTCAGGGCGGCCCCAAGAGACCCAGTACTTC.

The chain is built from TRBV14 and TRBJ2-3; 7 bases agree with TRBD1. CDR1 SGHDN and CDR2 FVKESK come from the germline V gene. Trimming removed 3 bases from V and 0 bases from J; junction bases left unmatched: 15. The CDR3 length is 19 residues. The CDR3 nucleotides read TGTGCCAGCAGCCATCGACAGGGTAGGGGCGCACCCAGCACAGATACGCAGTATTTT. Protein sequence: CASSHRQGRGAPSTDTQYF.

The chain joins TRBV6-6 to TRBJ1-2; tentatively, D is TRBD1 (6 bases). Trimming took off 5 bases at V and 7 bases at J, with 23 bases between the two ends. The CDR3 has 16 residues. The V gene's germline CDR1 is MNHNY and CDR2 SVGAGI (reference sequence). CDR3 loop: CASSGPGGRGLGGYTF. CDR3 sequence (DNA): TGTGCCAGCAGTGGCCCAGGCGGCAGGGGTTTAGGTGGCTACACCTTC.

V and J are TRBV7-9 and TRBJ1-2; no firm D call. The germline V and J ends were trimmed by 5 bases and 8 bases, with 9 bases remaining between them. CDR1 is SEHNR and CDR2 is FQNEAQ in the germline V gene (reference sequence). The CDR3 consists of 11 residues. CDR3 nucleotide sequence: TGTGCCAGCAGCGTTCAACAGGGCTACACCTTC. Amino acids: CASSVQQGYTF. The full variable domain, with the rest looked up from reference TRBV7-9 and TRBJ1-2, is DTGVSQNPRHKITKRGQNVTFRCDPISEHNRLYWYRQTLGQGPEFLTYFQNEAQLEKSRLLSDRFSAERPKGSFSTLEIQRTEQGDSAMYLCASSVQQGYTFGSGTRLTVV.

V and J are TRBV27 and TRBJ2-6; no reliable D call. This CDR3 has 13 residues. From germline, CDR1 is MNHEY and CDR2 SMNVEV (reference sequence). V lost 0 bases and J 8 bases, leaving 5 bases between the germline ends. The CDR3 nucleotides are TGTGCCAGCAGTTTATCGACAACCAACGTCCTGACTTTC. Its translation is CASSLSTTNVLTF.

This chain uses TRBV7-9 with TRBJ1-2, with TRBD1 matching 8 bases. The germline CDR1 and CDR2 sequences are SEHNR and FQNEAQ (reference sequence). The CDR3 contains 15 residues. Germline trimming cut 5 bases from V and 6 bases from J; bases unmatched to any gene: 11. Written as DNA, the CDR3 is TGTGCCAGCAGCGCCTCGGGACAGGAGGGGAATGGCTACACCTTC. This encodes CASSASGQEGNGYTF.

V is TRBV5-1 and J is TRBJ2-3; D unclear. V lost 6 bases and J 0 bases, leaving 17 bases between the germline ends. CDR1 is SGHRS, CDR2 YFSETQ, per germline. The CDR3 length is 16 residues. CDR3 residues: CASIPGQFTSTDTQYF. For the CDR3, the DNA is TGCGCCAGCATCCCAGGCCAGTTCACTAGCACAGATACGCAGTATTTT.

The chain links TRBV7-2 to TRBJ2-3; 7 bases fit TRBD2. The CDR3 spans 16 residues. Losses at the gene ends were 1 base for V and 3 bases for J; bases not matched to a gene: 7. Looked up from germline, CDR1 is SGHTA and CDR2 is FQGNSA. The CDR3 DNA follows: TGTGCCAGCAGCTTAGAATGGGGAGCGGGGACAGATACGCAGTATTTT. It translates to CASSLEWGAGTDTQYF.